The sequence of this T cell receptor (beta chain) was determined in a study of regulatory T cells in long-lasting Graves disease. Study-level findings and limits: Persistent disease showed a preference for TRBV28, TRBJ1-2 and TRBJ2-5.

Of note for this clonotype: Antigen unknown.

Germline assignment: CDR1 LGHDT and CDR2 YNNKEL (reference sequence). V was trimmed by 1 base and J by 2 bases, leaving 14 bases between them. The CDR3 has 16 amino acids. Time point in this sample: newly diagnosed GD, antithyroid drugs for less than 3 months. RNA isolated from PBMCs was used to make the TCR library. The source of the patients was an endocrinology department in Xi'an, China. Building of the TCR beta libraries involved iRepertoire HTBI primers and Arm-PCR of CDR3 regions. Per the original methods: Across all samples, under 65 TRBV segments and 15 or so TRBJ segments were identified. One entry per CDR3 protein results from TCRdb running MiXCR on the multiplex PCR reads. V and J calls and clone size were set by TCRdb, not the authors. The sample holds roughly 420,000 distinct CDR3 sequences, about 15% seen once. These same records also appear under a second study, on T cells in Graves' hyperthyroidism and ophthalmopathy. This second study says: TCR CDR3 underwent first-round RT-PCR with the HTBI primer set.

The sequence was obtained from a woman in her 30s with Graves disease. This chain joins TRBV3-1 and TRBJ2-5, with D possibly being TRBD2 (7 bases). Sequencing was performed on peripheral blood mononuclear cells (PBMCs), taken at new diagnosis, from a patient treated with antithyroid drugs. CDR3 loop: CASSQGIGGRQETQYF. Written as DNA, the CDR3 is TGTGCCAGCAGCCAAGGGATCGGGGGGCGGCAAGAGACCCAGTACTTC.